These 30 T cell receptor beta chains share one sample of origin, sequenced in a study of CD8+ T cells in alopecia areata. RNA was isolated and reverse transcribed to cDNA, the sequencing template. Repertoires were generated with immunoSEQ multiplex PCR, while TCRdb's copy carries only in-frame clones and drops some. The sample holds 150,000 to 200,000 clones, less than 80% seen once. Specified treatment: oral pan-JAK inhibitor, 5-10 mg twice daily. Sequenced here: CD4+ T cells sorted from blood, sampled at week 24, from a patient treated with tofacitinib. The receptors stem from a human donor with alopecia areata.

Worth noting for this clone: One end of the junction does not line up with germline, which may come from a read error. The chain has TRBV2 and TRBJ2-6; 7 bases fit TRBD1. The CDR3 loop spans 14 amino acids. The V gene's germline CDR1 is SNHLY and CDR2 FYNNEI. The CDR3 sequence: CATKGQLGSNVLTF. In DNA form, the CDR3 reads TGTGCCACCAAGGGACAGCTTGGGTCCAACGTCCTGACTTTC.

This sequence joins TRBV29-1 and TRBJ2-1; 8 bases line up with TRBD2. Per the germline V gene, CDR1 is SQVTM and CDR2 is ANQGSEA. The CDR3 loop spans 15 amino acids. Germline trimming cut 6 bases from V and 9 bases from J; bases unmatched to any gene: 16. The CDR3 protein is CSVQPGAGGGSEQFF. CDR3 nucleotides: TGCAGCGTCCAGCCAGGGGCGGGCGGGGGGTCTGAGCAGTTCTTC.

This chain joins TRBV6-5 and TRBJ2-5; D remains unclear. The germline CDR1 and CDR2 sequences are MNHEY and SVGAGI. The CDR3 has 14 residues. V was trimmed by 5 bases and J by 7 bases, leaving 17 bases between them. The CDR3 bases are TGTGCCAGCAGTGAAGACTTGGGCCCTGTGACCCAGTACTTC. It codes for CASSEDLGPVTQYF.

This chain joins TRBV4-1 and TRBJ1-6, with unresolved D. V dropped 1 base and J dropped 9 bases, with 4 bases sitting between them. The length of the CDR3 is 12 residues. Germline V gene data show CDR1 as MGHRA and CDR2 as YSYEKL. As DNA, the CDR3 is TGCGCCAGCAGCCAAGCTCGTTCACCCCTCCACTTT. Translating it yields CASSQARSPLHF.

The CDR3 nucleotides read TGTGCCAGCAGTTATCGGATGTACTCTGGGGCCAACGTCCTGACTTTC. Residues: CASSYRMYSGANVLTF. The chain carries TRBV6-5 and TRBJ2-6, with D unresolved. Germline values: CDR1 MNHEY, CDR2 SVGAGI. The length of the CDR3 is 16 residues. V dropped 3 bases and J dropped 0 bases, with 9 bases sitting between them.

V gene TRBV30 combines with J gene TRBJ2-7, with D unclear. Trimming removed 2 bases at V and 2 bases at J, with 13 bases between. This CDR3 region has 14 residues. Germline CDR1 and CDR2: GTSNPN and SVGIG (reference sequence). CDR3 region: CAWSLKALTYEQYF. The DNA of the CDR3 is TGTGCCTGGAGTTTAAAAGCGCTAACCTACGAGCAGTACTTC.

The chain joins TRBV5-4 to TRBJ2-6, with D possibly matching TRBD2 (6 bases). V dropped 4 bases and J dropped 1 base, with 12 bases sitting between them. Germline V lookup: CDR1 SGHNT, CDR2 YYREEE (reference sequence). The CDR3 has 16 amino acids. CDR3 nucleotide sequence: TGTGCCAGCAGCCCTGGGGGGACGTCTGGGGCCAACGTCCTGACTTTC. It is translated as CASSPGGTSGANVLTF.

The J gene is TRBJ2-2, the V gene TRBV18; no definite D call. Germline V lookup: CDR1 KGHSH, CDR2 LQKENI. The CDR3 loop spans 18 amino acids. V dropped 6 bases and J dropped 2 bases, with 22 bases sitting between them. CDR3 coding DNA: TGTGCCAGCTCGCCAAGGGTTCTTTCCCAACCCAACACCGGGGAGCTGTTTTTT. It specifies CASSPRVLSQPNTGELFF.

The chain links TRBV15 to TRBJ1-5; D perhaps matches TRBD1 (6 bases). CDR1 LNHNV and CDR2 YYDKDF come from the germline V gene (reference sequence). Trimming cost V 5 bases and J 6 bases, with 20 bases left between them. This CDR3 spans 16 amino acids. CDR3 sequence reads: CATSSKTNRARQPQHF. Written as DNA, the CDR3 is TGTGCCACCAGCTCCAAAACAAACAGGGCTCGTCAGCCCCAGCATTTT.

V usage is TRBV2 and J usage is TRBJ1-1; D not certain. This CDR3 spans 12 amino acids. Trimming removed 5 bases from V and 0 bases from J, with 4 bases in between. Germline V CDR1 and CDR2: SNHLY, FYNNEI. DNA of the CDR3: TGTGCCAGCAGTAGTGTGAACACTGAAGCTTTCTTT. Translating it yields CASSSVNTEAFF.

The rearrangement links TRBV5-1 to TRBJ1-4; D uncertain. In germline, CDR1 is SGHRS, CDR2 YFSETQ. The V end was cut by 0 bases, the J end by 10 bases, with 13 bases between. The CDR3 length is 14 residues. This CDR3 is CASSLVAETGKLFF. CDR3 in DNA: TGCGCCAGCAGCTTGGTGGCAGAAACGGGAAAACTGTTTTTT.

The gene calls are TRBV29-1 and TRBJ1-1; 7 positions agree with TRBD1. V lost 3 bases and J lost 3; bases outside the gene matches: 7. This CDR3 is built from 14 residues. CDR1 and CDR2 (germline): SQVTM, ANQGSEA. DNA of the CDR3: TGCAGCGTTGAGGGCAGGGGGAAATACACTGAAGCTTTCTTT. Its protein is CSVEGRGKYTEAFF. Using reference TRBV29-1 and TRBJ1-1 for the parts outside the CDR3, the full variable domain is SAVISQKPSRDICQRGTSLTIQCQVDSQVTMMFWYRQQPGQSLTLIATANQGSEATYESGFVIDKFPISRPNLTFSTLTVSNMSPEDSSIYLCSVEGRGKYTEAFFGQGTRLTVV.

The chain uses TRBV19 and TRBJ1-1, with D hard to call. Deletions cut 1 base from V and 4 bases from J, with 10 bases between. Germline V lookup: CDR1 LNHDA, CDR2 SQIVND (reference sequence). The CDR3 has 14 amino acids. CDR3 region: CASSIVAQSTEAFF. CDR3 nucleotides: TGTGCCAGTAGTATAGTAGCACAGAGCACTGAAGCTTTCTTT.

The J gene is TRBJ2-5, the V gene TRBV10-3; D call uncertain. Germline V gives CDR1 ENHRY, CDR2 SYGVKD. The germline V and J ends were trimmed by 8 bases and 5 bases, with 18 bases remaining between them. The CDR3 loop spans 14 amino acids. CDR3 DNA sequence: TGTGCCATCGCCCCCGTTGGTAGGCTGGAGACCCAGTACTTC. Translated: CAIAPVGRLETQYF.

This clone was recorded only once. The chain recombines TRBV2 with TRBJ2-3; perhaps D is TRBD1 or TRBD2 (6 bases each). V lost 8 bases and J 5 bases, leaving 14 bases between the germline ends. There are 13 residues in the CDR3. CDR1 is SNHLY and CDR2 is FYNNEI in the germline V gene. CDR3 sequence reads: CASLQEGGDTQYF. The CDR3 region has the DNA TGTGCCAGCCTACAAGAGGGGGGAGATACGCAGTATTTT.

The rearrangement links TRBV7-8 to TRBJ2-7; unclear D gene. Trimming cost V 4 bases and J 3 bases, with 7 bases left between them. This CDR3 is 12 amino acids long. The V gene's germline CDR1 is SGHVS and CDR2 FQNEAQ. The CDR3 loop is CASSSTVYEQYF. CDR3 DNA sequence: TGTGCCAGCAGCTCGACTGTCTACGAGCAGTACTTC.

This sequence joins TRBV11-3 and TRBJ2-3; TRBD2 matches at 7 bases. The CDR3 has 15 amino acids. Germline V gene sequence: CDR1 SGHNT, CDR2 YENEEA. V lost 3 bases and J lost 2; bases outside the gene matches: 5. In nucleotides, the CDR3 is TGTGCCAGCAGCTTGGTCCGGGGGGACACAGATACGCAGTATTTT. It specifies CASSLVRGDTDTQYF.

V and J are TRBV19 and TRBJ2-5; D perhaps matches TRBD2 (6 bases). CDR3 length: 14 amino acids. From germline, CDR1 is LNHDA and CDR2 SQIVND (reference sequence). Trimming stripped 4 bases from V and 2 bases from J, with 11 bases between. The CDR3 DNA sequence: TGTGCCAGTAGTACCGTCGGAGGGCAAGAGACCCAGTACTTC. It yields the protein CASSTVGGQETQYF.

This clone was seen more than once but under ten times. The chain links TRBV29-1 to TRBJ2-4; D possibly corresponds to TRBD1 (6 bases). CDR3 length: 14 amino acids. Germline V gene data show CDR1 as SQVTM and CDR2 as ANQGSEA. The V end lost 6 bases, the J end lost 0 bases, and 12 bases lay between the germline ends. The CDR3 region is CSVSGHLAKNIQYF. In DNA, the CDR3 is TGCAGCGTCTCGGGACATCTAGCCAAAAACATTCAGTACTTC.

The chain couples TRBV29-1 to TRBJ1-1; D is uncertain. Germline CDR1 and CDR2: SQVTM and ANQGSEA. The CDR3 consists of 12 residues. Trimming cost V 8 bases and J 1 base, with 11 bases left between them. CDR3 DNA: TGCAGCTTTTCCAGCTGGAACACTGAAGCTTTCTTT. Its protein is CSFSSWNTEAFF. Full variable domain (outside the CDR3, taken from reference TRBV29-1 and TRBJ1-1): SAVISQKPSRDICQRGTSLTIQCQVDSQVTMMFWYRQQPGQSLTLIATANQGSEATYESGFVIDKFPISRPNLTFSTLTVSNMSPEDSSIYLCSFSSWNTEAFFGQGTRLTVV.

The chain is built from TRBV30 and TRBJ2-5; no clear D. Trimming pared 2 bases from V and 5 bases from J, leaving 6 bases between. The CDR3 extends over 11 amino acids. The germline CDR1 and CDR2 sequences are GTSNPN and SVGIG (reference sequence). This CDR3 is CAWSRSETQYF. Here the CDR3 DNA reads TGTGCCTGGAGTCGGTCGGAGACCCAGTACTTC.

The chain couples TRBV7-8 to TRBJ1-2; 7 nucleotides agree with TRBD1. CDR3 length: 13 amino acids. Germline V lookup: CDR1 SGHVS, CDR2 FQNEAQ. V lost 1 base to trimming and J lost 8 bases; unmatched junction nucleotides: 4. The CDR3 protein is CASSLGGGEGYTF. The CDR3 DNA follows: TGTGCCAGCAGCTTAGGAGGGGGCGAAGGCTACACCTTC.

The chain carries TRBV5-1 and TRBJ2-7; D not resolved. With 4 bases removed from V and 3 bases from J, the gap between germline ends came to 5 bases. Germline V lookup: CDR1 SGHRS, CDR2 YFSETQ. There are 11 residues in the CDR3. The CDR3 protein is CASSADYEQYF. The CDR3 nucleotides read TGCGCCAGCAGCGCCGACTACGAGCAGTACTTC. The full variable domain, rest sourced from reference TRBV5-1 and TRBJ2-7, is KAGVTQTPRYLIKTRGQQVTLSCSPISGHRSVSWYQQTPGQGLQFLFEYFSETQRNKGNFPGRFSGRQFSNSRSEMNVSTLELGDSALYLCASSADYEQYFGPGTRLTVT.

This clone was counted only a few times. The rearrangement uses TRBV7-8 and TRBJ1-4; 7 bases map to TRBD1. This CDR3 is built from 14 residues. Trimming took 5 bases from V and 5 from J; bases not matched to a gene: 5. CDR1 is SGHVS, CDR2 FQNEAQ, per germline. The CDR3 DNA is TGTGCCAGCAGCCGTGACAGGGTCAATGAAAAACTGTTTTTT. It codes for CASSRDRVNEKLFF.

The chain recombines TRBV25-1 with TRBJ2-7; D is ambiguous. V lost 1 base to trimming and J lost 3 bases, with 4 bases between them. Per germline, CDR1 MGHDK and CDR2 SYGVNS. This CDR3 comprises 12 residues. CDR3 amino acids: CASSEFHYEQYF. DNA for the CDR3: TGTGCCAGCAGTGAATTTCACTACGAGCAGTACTTC.

This chain links TRBV18 with TRBJ2-2; D is unresolved. V was pared by 6 bases and J by 1 base, with 15 bases between. The CDR3 consists of 16 residues. Germline CDR1 KGHSH, CDR2 LQKENI. CDR3 sequence reads: CASSPRQLQNTGELFF. In nucleotides, the CDR3 is TGTGCCAGCTCGCCCCGACAACTACAGAACACCGGGGAGCTGTTTTTT.

This clone was seen more than once but under ten times. This chain joins TRBV29-1 and TRBJ2-5; 8 bases match TRBD1. The V gene end was trimmed by 7 bases and the J gene end by 7 bases; junction bases not matched to a gene: 14. Per the germline V gene, CDR1 is SQVTM and CDR2 is ANQGSEA. The length of the CDR3 is 14 residues. In DNA form, the CDR3 reads TGCAGCGGGGCGGGACAGGTCGCCGGGGGGACCCAGTACTTC. This translates into CSGAGQVAGGTQYF. The whole variable domain, remainder taken from reference TRBV29-1 and TRBJ2-5, is SAVISQKPSRDICQRGTSLTIQCQVDSQVTMMFWYRQQPGQSLTLIATANQGSEATYESGFVIDKFPISRPNLTFSTLTVSNMSPEDSSIYLCSGAGQVAGGTQYFGPGTRLLVL.

The genes are TRBV5-1 and TRBJ2-3; D gene ambiguous. Germline assignment: CDR1 SGHRS and CDR2 YFSETQ. V lost 3 bases and J lost 0, with 14 bases in between. The CDR3 is made up of 16 amino acids. The CDR3 spells CASSSSLPRSTDTQYF. DNA of the CDR3: TGCGCCAGCAGCTCCTCCTTACCCCGTAGCACAGATACGCAGTATTTT. Based on the CDR3 plus reference TRBV5-1 and TRBJ2-3, the full variable domain is KAGVTQTPRYLIKTRGQQVTLSCSPISGHRSVSWYQQTPGQGLQFLFEYFSETQRNKGNFPGRFSGRQFSNSRSEMNVSTLELGDSALYLCASSSSLPRSTDTQYFGPGTRLTVL.

The genes are TRBV12-5 and TRBJ2-7, with TRBD1 identical over 9 bases. Germline trimming cut 6 bases from V and 2 bases from J; bases unmatched to any gene: 5. CDR1 and CDR2 from the germline V gene are LGHNT and FRNRAP. The CDR3 length is 14 residues. CDR3 DNA: TGTGCTAGTGGGGTTGGACAGGGGACCTACGAGCAGTACTTC. It translates to CASGVGQGTYEQYF.

The CDR3 DNA reads as TGTGCCAGCAGTTCACTCGGACAGGGTGAAAAACTGTTTTTT. It translates to CASSSLGQGEKLFF. The V call is TRBV27, the J call TRBJ1-4, with 8 bases fitting TRBD1. The CDR3 has 14 amino acids. CDR1 is MNHEY and CDR2 is SMNVEV in the germline V gene (reference sequence). With V trimmed by 4 bases and J by 7 bases, 5 bases remained unmatched. The full variable domain, completed using reference TRBV27 and TRBJ1-4, is EAQVTQNPRYLITVTGKKLTVTCSQNMNHEYMSWYRQDPGLGLRQIYYSMNVEVTDKGDVPEGYKVSRKEKRNFPLILESPSPNQTSLYFCASSSLGQGEKLFFGSGTQLSVL.